The T cell receptor beta chain described here comes from a study of blood T cell repertoires in COVID-19. Study context: Whether acute or convalescent, the COVID-19 samples came from the United States, Italy and Spain. T cells, B-cell-depleted T cells, or PBMCs provided the cDNA or gDNA that served as material.

This CDR3 spans 16 amino acids. V lost 5 bases, J lost 2 bases, and 4 bases stayed unmatched. The germline CDR1 and CDR2 sequences are LNHDA and SQIVND (reference sequence). In the source study's methods: Reference gene primer amplification yielded estimated nucleated cell counts. Clones were read by immunoSEQ multiplex PCR, and TCRdb kept only the in-frame ones, dropping some. Clonal size and the V and J genes are those of that table, whereas D and trimming came from the DNA. The profile shows 100,000 to 150,000 clones, about four fifths of them singletons. The chain couples TRBV19 to TRBJ2-1, with TRBD2 matching over 12 bases. The receptor's source is a man aged 60-69 years with acute or convalescent COVID-19. Sequencing used peripheral blood. The CDR3 nucleotides read TGTGCCAGTAGTGCCCGACTAGCGGGAGCCTACAATGAGCAGTTCTTC. This encodes CASSARLAGAYNEQFF.